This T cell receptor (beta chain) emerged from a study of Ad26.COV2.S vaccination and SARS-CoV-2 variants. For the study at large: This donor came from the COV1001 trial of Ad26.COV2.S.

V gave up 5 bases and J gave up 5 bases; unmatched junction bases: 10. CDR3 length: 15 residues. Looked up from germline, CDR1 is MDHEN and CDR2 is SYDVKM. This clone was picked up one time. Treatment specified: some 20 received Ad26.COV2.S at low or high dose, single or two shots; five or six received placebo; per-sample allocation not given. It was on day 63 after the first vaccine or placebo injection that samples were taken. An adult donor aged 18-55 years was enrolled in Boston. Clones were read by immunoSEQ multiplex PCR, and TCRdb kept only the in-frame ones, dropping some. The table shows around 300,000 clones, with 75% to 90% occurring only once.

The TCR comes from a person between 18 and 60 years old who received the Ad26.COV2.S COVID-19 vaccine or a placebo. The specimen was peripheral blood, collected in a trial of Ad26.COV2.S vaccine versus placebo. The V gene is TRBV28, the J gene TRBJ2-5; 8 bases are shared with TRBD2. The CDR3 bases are TGTGCCAGCAGTCTGCTGGGACTAGTTAGTGAGACCCAGTACTTC. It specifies CASSLLGLVSETQYF.